Each of the 18 T cell receptor beta chains below was sequenced from the same sample in a study of T cell changes during pregnancy in multiple sclerosis. Profiling relied on immunoSEQ multiplex PCR, and the TCRdb table lists in-frame clones only, not all of them. Among 45,000 to 50,000 clones listed, about 92% were seen once. This specimen was peripheral blood, taken in the third trimester of pregnancy. The receptors derive from a female donor with multiple sclerosis, enrolled in a pregnancy study.

The chain combines TRBV6-1 with TRBJ2-1; a possible D gene is TRBD1 (6 bases). V lost 6 bases to trimming and J lost 3 bases, with 15 bases between them. The CDR3 totals 15 residues. CDR1 MNHNS and CDR2 SASEGT come from the germline V gene. Here the CDR3 DNA reads TGTGCCAGCAGGGGTGACAGGAGCCTCTACAATGAGCAGTTCTTC. It encodes CASRGDRSLYNEQFF.

The chain couples TRBV27 to TRBJ2-7; D is undetermined. V was cut by 1 base and J by 2 bases, with 9 bases left in between. The CDR3 has 14 amino acids. Germline V gene data show CDR1 as MNHEY and CDR2 as SMNVEV (reference sequence). CDR3 DNA: TGTGCCAGCAGTTTATGGGCCAATCCCTACGAGCAGTACTTC. Its translation: CASSLWANPYEQYF.

Of note for this clone: One end of the junction is discordant with germline, which a read error may explain. The chain's CDR3 is CASSLYAGSSGRATETQYF. The CDR3, as DNA: TGTGCTAGCAGCTTATACGCGGGTAGCAGCGGGAGGGCCACGGAGACCCAGTACTTC. This sequence joins TRBV7-7 and TRBJ2-5, with 10 positions matching TRBD2. CDR1 is SSHAT and CDR2 is FNYEAQ in the germline V gene (reference sequence). This CDR3 is built from 19 residues.

The chain carries TRBV11-2 and TRBJ2-4; D possibly corresponds to TRBD2 (7 bases). This CDR3 spans 19 amino acids. V lost 5 bases and J lost 1, with 24 bases in between. The germline CDR1 and CDR2 sequences are SGHAT and FQNNGV. This CDR3 reads CASSRGEGGEGLAKNIQYF. The CDR3 DNA sequence: TGTGCCAGCAGCCGGGGGGAAGGGGGGGAGGGCCTTGCCAAAAACATTCAGTACTTC.

The sample holds one count of this clone. The CDR3 DNA reads as TGTGCCAGCAGCGTAGGGGTTAGCGGGAGTACAGAGACCCAGTACTTC. It is translated as CASSVGVSGSTETQYF. The rearrangement joins TRBV9 to TRBJ2-5; 9 bases match TRBD2. The V gene end was trimmed by 0 bases and the J gene end by 4 bases; junction bases not matched to a gene: 7. Germline V gene data show CDR1 as SGDLS and CDR2 as YYNGEE. The CDR3 length is 16 residues. The variable domain in full, with the rest retrieved from reference TRBV9 and TRBJ2-5, is DSGVTQTPKHLITATGQRVTLRCSPRSGDLSVYWYQQSLDQGLQFLIQYYNGEERAKGNILERFSAQQFPDLHSELNLSSLELGDSALYFCASSVGVSGSTETQYFGPGTRLLVL.

The gene calls are TRBV4-3 and TRBJ1-1, with TRBD1 as a possible D gene (5 bases). There are 15 residues in the CDR3. The V end lost 1 base, the J end lost 2 bases, and 11 bases lay between the germline ends. In germline, CDR1 is LGHNA, CDR2 YSLEER. CDR3 coding DNA: TGCGCCAGCAGCCAAGCGTACAGGAGCAACACTGAAGCTTTCTTT. This gives the protein CASSQAYRSNTEAFF.

The chain combines TRBV5-4 with TRBJ2-7; 10 bases are shared with TRBD1. CDR1 is SGHNT and CDR2 is YYREEE in the germline V gene (reference sequence). The CDR3 has 15 residues. V lost 3 bases, J lost 4 bases, and 7 bases stayed unmatched. CDR3 amino acids: CASSSMDRGGYEQYF. CDR3 nucleotide sequence: TGTGCCAGCAGCTCCATGGACAGGGGGGGGTACGAGCAGTACTTC.

CDR3: CASSQDGWSTGELFF. CDR3 nucleotide sequence: TGCGCCAGCAGCCAAGACGGCTGGAGTACCGGGGAGCTGTTTTTT. The V call is TRBV4-3, the J call TRBJ2-2; no definite D call. CDR1 and CDR2 (germline): LGHNA, YSLEER. V lost 0 bases and J lost 5, with 10 bases in between. This CDR3 has 15 amino acids.

This clone came up a few times. The V call is TRBV29-1, the J call TRBJ1-3; D gene ambiguous. CDR3 length: 14 amino acids. CDR1 is SQVTM, CDR2 ANQGSEA, per germline. The V end lost 4 bases, the J end lost 4 bases, and 14 bases lay between the germline ends. CDR3 nucleotides: TGCAGCGTTGTGGTGGGCTTGTCGGGAAACACCATATATTTT. It specifies CSVVVGLSGNTIYF.

The count of this clone is one. The chain combines TRBV5-4 with TRBJ2-3, with TRBD2 matching over 7 bases. V shed 3 bases and J 6 bases; nucleotides not matched to a gene: 7. This CDR3 region has 14 residues. Germline lookup yields CDR1 SGHNT and CDR2 YYREEE (reference sequence). The CDR3 DNA is TGTGCCAGCAGCTCTGGGGAGGGAGAGGATACGCAGTATTTT. Translation gives CASSSGEGEDTQYF.

A single count supports this clone. The chain carries TRBV27 and TRBJ2-4, with D unresolved. CDR3 size: 13 residues. Per germline, CDR1 MNHEY and CDR2 SMNVEV (reference sequence). V lost 2 bases to trimming and J lost 10 bases, with 12 bases between them. This CDR3 is CASSLGGRYIQYF. CDR3 bases: TGTGCCAGCAGTTTAGGTGGGCGTTATATTCAGTACTTC.

The gene calls are TRBV2 and TRBJ2-7, with D possibly TRBD2 on 6 matching bases. Trimming stripped 6 bases from V and 3 bases from J, with 15 bases between. This CDR3 is built from 14 residues. Germline values: CDR1 SNHLY, CDR2 FYNNEI. As DNA, the CDR3 is TGTGCCAGCAGCCTGCCCCCTAGCGTCTACGAGCAGTACTTC. Translation: CASSLPPSVYEQYF.

CDR3 protein: CASSEGTESYNEQFF. The CDR3 DNA reads as TGTGCCAGCAGTGAAGGGACAGAGTCCTACAATGAGCAGTTCTTC. The rearrangement links TRBV6-1 to TRBJ2-1, with TRBD1 as a possible D gene (6 bases). Germline V lookup: CDR1 MNHNS, CDR2 SASEGT. The V and J ends lost 1 base and 1 base respectively, with 8 bases between them. The CDR3 runs 15 residues.

V and J are TRBV11-2 and TRBJ1-3, with D maybe TRBD1 (5 bases). Germline loops: CDR1 SGHAT, CDR2 FQNNGV. The CDR3 loop spans 13 amino acids. Trimming removed 7 bases from V and 1 base from J, with 8 bases in between. The CDR3 nucleotides are TGTGCCAGCAAAGGGGATTCTGGAAACACCATATATTTT. Translated: CASKGDSGNTIYF.

This chain uses TRBV6-1 with TRBJ1-5, with unresolved D. Trimming removed 0 bases from V and 0 bases from J, with 6 bases in between. From germline, CDR1 is MNHNS and CDR2 SASEGT. The CDR3 sequence is 15 residues long. CDR3 DNA: TGTGCCAGCAGTGAAGCGGGCGTTAGCAATCAGCCCCAGCATTTT. It encodes CASSEAGVSNQPQHF.

This chain joins TRBV7-8 and TRBJ1-4, with 7 nucleotides matching TRBD1. Germline CDR1 reads SGHVS; CDR2 reads FQNEAQ. There are 14 residues in the CDR3. After removal of 4 bases from V and 4 bases from J, the junction contained 3 bases not matched to a gene. The DNA of the CDR3 is TGTGCCAGCAGCTGGGGACAGAGTAATGAAAAACTGTTTTTT. This translates into CASSWGQSNEKLFF.

V gene TRBV19 combines with J gene TRBJ1-4; possibly TRBD1 for D (5 bases). The CDR3 has 13 residues. V dropped 9 bases and J dropped 8 bases, with 16 bases sitting between them. Germline V gene lookup returns CDR1 LNHDA and CDR2 SQIVND (reference sequence). The CDR3: CASRRGGGEKLFF. In DNA, the CDR3 is TGTGCCAGCCGGCGGGGGGGAGGGGAAAAACTGTTTTTT.

V usage is TRBV2 and J usage is TRBJ1-5, with 9 bases lining up with TRBD1. The CDR3 has 14 residues. V shed 6 bases and J 8 bases; nucleotides not matched to a gene: 8. CDR1 and CDR2 from the germline V gene are SNHLY and FYNNEI. In DNA, the CDR3 is TGTGCCAGCAGCCGGGACAGGGCCGGGAAGCCCCAGCATTTT. Protein: CASSRDRAGKPQHF.